This T cell receptor (beta chain) was obtained from a study of cytomegalovirus exposure and HLA in healthy donors. The primer mix had 60 Vbeta and 13 Jbeta primers. Profiling relied on immunoSEQ multiplex PCR, and the TCRdb table lists in-frame clones only, not all of them. The repertoire has more than 85,000 clones, less than 85% of them found once; the top ten carry 8.2%. The germline V gene encodes CDR1 SQVTM and CDR2 ANQGSEA. Trimming removed 8 bases from V and 5 bases from J, with 12 bases in between. This CDR3 is built from 11 residues. Sequencing was done on a sample of PBMCs. The receptor was derived from a man in his forties in good health and CMV-seropositive. The chain couples TRBV29-1 to TRBJ1-1; no clear D. The CDR3 is CSSLEGTEAFF. As DNA, the CDR3 is TGCAGCTCCCTCGAGGGAACTGAAGCTTTCTTT.